A selection of T cell receptor beta chains follows, all from one sample in a study of cytotoxic CD8 clonotypes in ibrutinib-treated CLL. The data were produced by immunoSEQ multiplex PCR, yet TCRdb's version contains in-frame clones alone and is incomplete. Found here are 250,000 to 350,000 clones, around 69% of them singletons; the top ten hold about 6%. The sample consisted of PBMCs, taken at disease progression, from a patient treated with ibrutinib. The receptors shown here come from a human donor with chronic lymphocytic leukemia. Both conserved end residues are part of each CDR3. The order of the fields is J gene, D gene, clone size, V gene, CDR3 DNA, CDR3 protein. The D gene is left open where the match is weak. Rows give clone size only sometimes, using once, few, many, or a class for an expanded clone.

J: TRBJ2-7; D: -; size: -; V: TRBV4-1; DNA: TGCGCCAGCAGCCATAGACCGGCAGGGGATCAAAACGAGCAGTACTTC; CDR3: CASSHRPAGDQNEQYF
J: TRBJ2-7; D: -; size: few; V: TRBV2; DNA: TGTGCCACAAGTACCGGGACCTCCCGTTCCGAGCAGTACTTC; CDR3: CATSTGTSRSEQYF
J: TRBJ2-7; D: -; size: -; V: TRBV5-6; DNA: TGTGCCAGCAGCTCCCGACATTACCTCGACTACGAGCAGTACTTC; CDR3: CASSSRHYLDYEQYF
J: TRBJ1-5; D: -; size: -; V: TRBV6-6; DNA: TGTGCCAGCGGGACGGGGGGCACCCAGCCCCAGCATTTT; CDR3: CASGTGGTQPQHF
J: TRBJ1-1; D: -; size: -; V: TRBV2; DNA: TGTGCCAGCAGTGAGAGGACGGGGAACACTGAAGCTTTCTTT; CDR3: CASSERTGNTEAFF
J: TRBJ2-2; D: -; size: -; V: TRBV5-8; DNA: TGTGCCAGCAGCTTAGGTAGCGGAAACACCGGGGAGCTGTTTTTT; CDR3: CASSLGSGNTGELFF
J: TRBJ2-7; D: TRBD1; size: -; V: TRBV4-3; DNA: TGCGCCAGCAGCCAAGATCGGGGACAGACCTACGAGCAGTACTTC; CDR3: CASSQDRGQTYEQYF
J: TRBJ1-6; D: -; size: -; V: TRBV21-1; DNA: TGTGCCAGCAGCAAGGATAAGGGACAGGGTAAAGAATCTAATTCACCCCTCCACTTT; CDR3: CASSKDKGQGKESNSPLHF
J: TRBJ2-2; D: TRBD1; size: few; V: TRBV7-9; DNA: TGTGCCAGCAGCTCGGGACAGGCAAGTCCGAACACCGGGGAGCTGTTTTTT; CDR3: CASSSGQASPNTGELFF
J: TRBJ2-5; D: TRBD1; size: -; V: TRBV5-5; DNA: TGTGCCAGCAGGATGGGACAGGGGAGTGAGACCCAGTACTTC; CDR3: CASRMGQGSETQYF
J: TRBJ2-3; D: -; size: -; V: TRBV18; DNA: TGTGCCAGCTCACGGGATCTCGTGCAGTATTTT; CDR3: CASSRDLVQYF
J: TRBJ2-1; D: TRBD1; size: -; V: TRBV6-5; DNA: TGTGCCAGCAGTTCCATCACAGGGGCCAATGAGCAGTTCTTC; CDR3: CASSSITGANEQFF
J: TRBJ2-3; D: -; size: -; V: TRBV7-8; DNA: TGTGCCAGCAGCTCTCGACAGACTACAGATACGCAGTATTTT; CDR3: CASSSRQTTDTQYF
J: TRBJ2-1; D: TRBD1; size: -; V: TRBV29-1; DNA: TGCAGCGTTGACGGACAGGAAAGAAATAATGAGCAGTTCTTC; CDR3: CSVDGQERNNEQFF
J: TRBJ1-2; D: TRBD1; size: -; V: TRBV29-1; DNA: TGCAGCGTCCCCTCGGACAGGTCCGAAGGCTACACCTTC; CDR3: CSVPSDRSEGYTF
J: TRBJ1-1; D: -; size: once; V: TRBV7-9; DNA: TGTGCCAGCACCTGGGGGGTGAACACTGAAGCTTTCTTT; CDR3: CASTWGVNTEAFF